Listed here are 11 T cell receptor beta chains from one sample, sequenced in a study of human T cells and chemical hapten exposure. Time point meaning: pre-sensitization, week 0. Treatment in this sample: therapeutic diphenylcyclopropenone sensitization with weekly scalp DPC. TCRdb ran MiXCR on the RACE reads and lists one entry per CDR3 protein. The sample lists 300,000 to 400,000 distinct CDR3 sequences; approximately 5.1% were seen once. The sequenced sample was whole blood, obtained in connection with sensitization to the hapten diphenylcyclopropenone (DPC). The receptors shown here come from a woman aged 50 to 60 with alopecia areata. Some clones in this sample may be carry-over from other donors' samples.

This clonotype was detected ten times or more. The chain recombines TRBV6-1 with TRBJ2-1; D perhaps matches TRBD1 (6 bases). Germline V gene data show CDR1 as MNHNS and CDR2 as SASEGT. The CDR3 is 15 amino acids. The V gene lost 7 bases and the J gene lost 0 bases, with 13 bases spanning the gap. The CDR3 coding sequence is TGTGCCAGCACTTCACAGGGTTTCTCCTACAATGAGCAGTTCTTC. Translated: CASTSQGFSYNEQFF.

V usage is TRBV4-1 and J usage is TRBJ1-1; 10 bases are a match to TRBD1. Germline CDR1 MGHRA, CDR2 YSYEKL. CDR3 size: 19 residues. After removal of 0 bases from V and 5 bases from J, the junction contained 15 bases not matched to a gene. CDR3 residues: CASSQDMLGTGAPKTEAFF. The CDR3 DNA sequence: TGCGCCAGCAGCCAAGATATGTTAGGGACAGGGGCCCCGAAGACTGAAGCTTTCTTT.

This clonotype has ten or more counts. V usage is TRBV18 and J usage is TRBJ1-6, with D possibly matching TRBD1 (6 bases). Germline V gene data show CDR1 as KGHSH and CDR2 as LQKENI. V was trimmed by 3 bases and J by 5 bases, leaving 8 bases between them. The CDR3 runs to 14 residues. The CDR3 coding sequence is TGTGCCAGCTCACCGAACAGGGATAATTCACCCCTCCACTTT. It encodes CASSPNRDNSPLHF.

This clonotype was found many times. This chain joins TRBV12-3 or TRBV12-4 and TRBJ1-1; the D is unclear. Deletions cut 7 bases from V and 0 bases from J, with 15 bases between. This CDR3 comprises 15 residues. CDR3 sequence reads: CASTQRRVMNTEAFF. The CDR3 coding sequence is TGTGCCAGCACCCAAAGGAGGGTGATGAACACTGAAGCTTTCTTT.

At least ten counts were recorded for this clonotype. The CDR3 DNA reads as TGCAGTGCTAGAGATCCTACAGGGAACACCGGGGAGCTGTTTTTT. Its translation is CSARDPTGNTGELFF. V is TRBV20-1 and J is TRBJ2-2; D possibly corresponds to TRBD1 (5 bases). Per the germline V gene, CDR1 is DFQATT and CDR2 is SNEGSKA (reference sequence). Trimming removed 0 bases from V and 1 base from J, with 9 bases in between. The CDR3 spans 15 residues.

This clonotype came up many times. The genes are TRBV7-9 and TRBJ2-1; the D is unclear. Trimming took off 2 bases at V and 8 bases at J, with 7 bases between the two ends. CDR1 SEHNR and CDR2 FQNEAQ come from the germline V gene (reference sequence). This CDR3 region has 12 residues. The CDR3 DNA follows: TGTGCCAGCAGCTTATCCTGGGATGAGCAGTTCTTC. It codes for CASSLSWDEQFF.

This clonotype was picked up many times. A read error may account for a junction end that differs from germline. The J gene is TRBJ2-3, the V gene TRBV4-2, with TRBD2 matching over 12 bases. CDR3 length: 17 residues. Germline values: CDR1 LGHNA, CDR2 YNFKEQ. CDR3 nucleotides: TGTGCCAGCAGTCAAGACGGGACTAGCGGGTATACAGATACGCAGTATTTT. Protein: CASSQDGTSGYTDTQYF.

The chain employs TRBV6-5 and TRBJ1-1; D not certain. The CDR3 spans 15 residues. Germline V gives CDR1 MNHEY, CDR2 SVGAGI. The germline V and J ends were trimmed by 8 bases and 0 bases, with 16 bases remaining between them. The CDR3 here is CASAPSRILNTEAFF. CDR3 DNA: TGTGCCAGCGCCCCCAGCAGGATTTTGAACACTGAAGCTTTCTTT.

This clonotype has a handful of counts. The V and J genes are TRBV20-1 and TRBJ2-7, with TRBD2 matching 7 bases. This CDR3 contains 13 residues. Germline CDR1 reads DFQATT; CDR2 reads SNEGSKA (reference sequence). With V trimmed by 1 base and J by 1 base, 1 base remained unmatched. The CDR3 spells CSARAGGSYEQYF. As DNA, the CDR3 is TGCAGTGCTAGAGCCGGGGGGTCCTACGAGCAGTACTTC.

This clonotype was detected many times. The chain is built from TRBV6-2 or TRBV6-3 and TRBJ2-3, with 10 bases lining up with TRBD1. The CDR3 is 18 amino acids. Germline lookup yields CDR1 MNHEY and CDR2 SVGEGT. The trim removed 0 bases at V and 3 bases at J, leaving 9 bases unmatched. This CDR3 is CASSYSIFGTGDTDTQYF. For the CDR3, the DNA is TGTGCCAGCAGTTACTCAATCTTCGGGACAGGGGATACAGATACGCAGTATTTT.

At least ten counts were recorded for this clonotype. This chain links TRBV5-5 with TRBJ2-3, with 12 bases aligning to TRBD2. Trimming removed 5 bases from V and 4 bases from J; junction bases left unmatched: 11. This CDR3 spans 17 amino acids. CDR1 SGHKS and CDR2 YYEKEE come from the germline V gene (reference sequence). CDR3 nucleotide sequence: TGTGCCAGCAGTCCTCCCGCCCTAGCGGGAGGGCCAGATACGCAGTATTTT. Translation: CASSPPALAGGPDTQYF.